This T cell receptor beta chain appears in the sequencing data of a study of blood T cell repertoires in COVID-19. About the study: From the United States, Italy and Spain came samples of acute and convalescent COVID-19. T cells, B-cell-depleted T cells, or PBMCs supplied cDNA or gDNA.

V lost 0 bases and J lost 7, with 10 bases in between. Germline V gene data show CDR1 as GTSNPN and CDR2 as SVGIG (reference sequence). The CDR3 runs 13 residues. Per the original data handling: By means of reference gene primer amplification, nucleated cell counts were estimated. Assay: immunoSEQ multiplex PCR; the TCRdb copy retains only in-frame clones and omits some. That table furnishes V, J and clone size, whereas the DNA furnished D and trimming. The data show a few hundred thousand clones, with less than 85% seen just once and 3% to 4.5% held by the top ten. Sample: peripheral blood. This receptor was identified in a woman under 30 with acute or convalescent COVID-19. The rearrangement links TRBV30 to TRBJ1-5; tentative D call: TRBD1 (5 bases). CDR3 region: CAWSVSGDQPQHF. DNA of the CDR3: TGTGCCTGGAGTGTTTCGGGGGACCAGCCCCAGCATTTT. Full variable domain (remainder filled in from reference TRBV30 and TRBJ1-5): SQTIHQWPATLVQPVGSPLSLECTVEGTSNPNLYWYRQAAGRGLQLLFYSVGIGQISSEVPQNLSASRPQDRQFILSSKKLLLSDSGFYLCAWSVSGDQPQHFGDGTRLSIL.